This TCR beta chain was recovered during a study of cytomegalovirus exposure and HLA in healthy donors. Germline lookup yields CDR1 GTSNPN and CDR2 SVGIG (reference sequence). The CDR3 runs 16 residues. V dropped 5 bases and J dropped 1; count of bases not matched to a gene: 11. Study findings and constraints: For most TCR sequences rarity was the rule, although some public TCRs occurred in many donors.

The PCR ran on 60 Vbeta and 13 Jbeta primers. The data were produced by immunoSEQ multiplex PCR, yet TCRdb's version contains in-frame clones alone and is incomplete. The sample contains about 200,000 clones, 82% of which appear only once. A note on this clone: What it recognizes is unknown.

The chain joins TRBV30 to TRBJ1-1; 9 positions match TRBD1. This sequence was found in a man aged 40-55 years in good health and CMV-seropositive. The material sequenced was PBMCs. CDR3 in amino acids: CAWYRGRWAANTEAFF. CDR3 bases: TGTGCCTGGTACAGGGGGCGGTGGGCGGCGAACACTGAAGCTTTCTTT.